This T cell receptor beta chain was sequenced during a study of regulatory T cells in long-lasting Graves disease. The V end lost 0 bases, the J end lost 2 bases, and 8 bases lay between the germline ends. Per the germline V gene, CDR1 is SGHRS and CDR2 is YFSETQ. CDR3 size: 15 residues. Time point denoted: newly diagnosed GD, antithyroid drugs for less than 3 months. From RNA extracted from PBMCs, the TCR library was made. Both iRepertoire HTBI primers and Arm-PCR of CDR3 regions were used to build the TCR beta libraries. TCRdb recomputed calls from the multiplex PCR reads with MiXCR, one row per CDR3 protein. Counted here are about 470,000 distinct CDR3 sequences, approximately 15% occurring once; the ten biggest clones make up roughly 17%. Study-wide results and limits: Persistent disease preferred TRBV28, TRBJ1-2 and TRBJ2-5; new disease, TRBV20-1 and TRBJ2-1. Accuracy was perhaps lowered by the small sample size.

This clonotype was counted between two and nine times. Antigen unknown. These same data were also listed under a study on T cells in Graves' hyperthyroidism and ophthalmopathy. That work states: Blood also contained most expanded thyroid clonotypes above 0.001. Separating ophthalmopathy from stable hyperthyroidism was achieved by a 13 V-J model.

The clonotype originates from a woman aged 25-40 years with Graves disease. The chain has TRBV5-1 and TRBJ2-2; no clear D gene. The sequencing used peripheral blood mononuclear cells (PBMCs), collected at new diagnosis, from a patient treated with antithyroid drugs. The CDR3: CASSLDARNTGELFF. Written as DNA, the CDR3 is TGCGCCAGCAGCTTGGACGCCAGAAACACCGGGGAGCTGTTTTTT.